A selection of T cell receptor beta chains follows, all from one sample in a study of T cell clonotyping in hematopoietic cell transplantation. Clones were read by immunoSEQ multiplex PCR, and TCRdb kept only the in-frame ones, dropping some. Of 30,000 or so clones in the sample, 60% to 85% were seen once. The source material was peripheral blood mononuclear cells, sampled before stem cell transplant. All receptors derive from a woman between 25 and 40 years old with chronic myeloid leukemia. Some clones in this sample may be carry-over from other donors' samples. Each CDR3 is given with its conserved first and last residue. A D gene is named only where the DNA matches it firmly. Not every row has a clone size; where given, it reads once, few, many or a size class.

v_call: TRBV6-1
clone_size: -
d_call: -
j_call: TRBJ2-4
cdr3_nt: TGTGCCAGCAGTGAAAGCGGAGTAATAGCCAAAAACATTCAGTACTTC
cdr3_aa: CASSESGVIAKNIQYF

v_call: TRBV5-1
clone_size: -
d_call: TRBD1
j_call: TRBJ1-2
cdr3_nt: TGCGCCAGCAGCTTCGAGGGGGCGCATAATGGCTACACCTTC
cdr3_aa: CASSFEGAHNGYTF

v_call: TRBV4-3
clone_size: -
d_call: -
j_call: TRBJ1-2
cdr3_nt: TGCGCCAGCAGCAGGGCAGGGTACGGCTACACCTTC
cdr3_aa: CASSRAGYGYTF

v_call: TRBV6-6
clone_size: -
d_call: TRBD1
j_call: TRBJ1-6
cdr3_nt: TGTGCCAGCATTCTCCGAGACAGGGCTCTCTCACCCCTCCACTTT
cdr3_aa: CASILRDRALSPLHF

v_call: TRBV30
clone_size: -
d_call: -
j_call: TRBJ1-3
cdr3_nt: TGTGCCTGGGGCCAGGGGAGTGGAAACACCATATATTTT
cdr3_aa: CAWGQGSGNTIYF

v_call: TRBV2
clone_size: -
d_call: -
j_call: TRBJ1-2
cdr3_nt: TGTGCCAGCAGTCAGAGGACAGATTATGGCTACACCTTC
cdr3_aa: CASSQRTDYGYTF

v_call: TRBV7-2
clone_size: -
d_call: TRBD1
j_call: TRBJ1-5
cdr3_nt: TGTGCCAGCAGCTTATCAAGGGGGCCTTATAGCAATCAGCCCCAGCATTTT
cdr3_aa: CASSLSRGPYSNQPQHF

v_call: TRBV5-6
clone_size: -
d_call: -
j_call: TRBJ1-5
cdr3_nt: TGTGCCAGCAGCTTGGAGGGTAGAAGCAATCAGCCCCAGCATTTT
cdr3_aa: CASSLEGRSNQPQHF

v_call: TRBV9
clone_size: -
d_call: TRBD2
j_call: TRBJ2-5
cdr3_nt: TGTGCCAGCAGCCCCGGACTAGCGGGGGGAAAAGAGACCCAGTACTTC
cdr3_aa: CASSPGLAGGKETQYF

v_call: TRBV27
clone_size: -
d_call: -
j_call: TRBJ2-1
cdr3_nt: TGTGCCAGCAGTTTGGGGGGGCGGGAGCAGTTCTTC
cdr3_aa: CASSLGGREQFF

v_call: TRBV11-1
clone_size: -
d_call: -
j_call: TRBJ1-1
cdr3_nt: TGTGCCAGCAGCCAGCAGGGTGGGGTCACTGAAGCTTTCTTT
cdr3_aa: CASSQQGGVTEAFF

v_call: TRBV5-6
clone_size: -
d_call: TRBD1
j_call: TRBJ1-2
cdr3_nt: TGTGCCAGCAGCGTTACAGGGGGCAAGGGTGGGAGAGCTAACTATGGCTACACCTTC
cdr3_aa: CASSVTGGKGGRANYGYTF

v_call: TRBV6-1
clone_size: few
d_call: TRBD1
j_call: TRBJ2-7
cdr3_nt: TGTGCCAGCAGTGAAAAGGGGACAGGGTCAGAAGAGCAGTACTTC
cdr3_aa: CASSEKGTGSEEQYF

v_call: TRBV7-2
clone_size: -
d_call: -
j_call: TRBJ2-6
cdr3_nt: TGTGCCAGCAGCTGGGTGGGAGGGGGCGGTTCTGGGGCCAACGTCCTGACTTTC
cdr3_aa: CASSWVGGGGSGANVLTF

v_call: TRBV11-3
clone_size: once
d_call: -
j_call: TRBJ1-1
cdr3_nt: TGTGCCAGCAGCACTAGTCATCGAGGGCTCCATGAAGCTTTCTTT
cdr3_aa: CASSTSHRGLHEAFF

v_call: TRBV5-1
clone_size: few
d_call: TRBD1
j_call: TRBJ1-6
cdr3_nt: TGCGCCAGCAGCGGGGACAGGGTGGCACCCCTCCACTTT
cdr3_aa: CASSGDRVAPLHF

v_call: TRBV9
clone_size: -
d_call: TRBD2
j_call: TRBJ2-5
cdr3_nt: TGTGCCAGCAGCACCGGGACTAGCGGGGGAGAGACCCAGTACTTC
cdr3_aa: CASSTGTSGGETQYF

v_call: TRBV6-1
clone_size: -
d_call: -
j_call: TRBJ1-6
cdr3_nt: TGTGCCCGGTCTTTCAATTCACCCCTCCACTTT
cdr3_aa: CARSFNSPLHF

v_call: TRBV5-6
clone_size: -
d_call: -
j_call: TRBJ2-3
cdr3_nt: TGTGCCAGCAGCAGAATGGGACAATTCGGAGATACGCAGTATTTT
cdr3_aa: CASSRMGQFGDTQYF

v_call: TRBV6-5
clone_size: -
d_call: -
j_call: TRBJ2-7
cdr3_nt: TGTGCCGTAGGGCCGTCGGGGGAGCAGTACTTC
cdr3_aa: CAVGPSGEQYF

v_call: TRBV5-4
clone_size: -
d_call: TRBD1
j_call: TRBJ1-2
cdr3_nt: TGTGCCAGCAGGAGGGACAGGCCTAACTATGGCTACACCTTC
cdr3_aa: CASRRDRPNYGYTF

v_call: TRBV6-1
clone_size: -
d_call: -
j_call: TRBJ2-3
cdr3_nt: TGTGCCAGCAGTGAAGGTAGCAGTCATACAGATACGCAGTATTTT
cdr3_aa: CASSEGSSHTDTQYF

v_call: TRBV2
clone_size: -
d_call: -
j_call: TRBJ2-3
cdr3_nt: TGTGCCAGCAGTGGGACGGGGATTACGCAGTATTTT
cdr3_aa: CASSGTGITQYF

v_call: TRBV27
clone_size: -
d_call: TRBD1
j_call: TRBJ1-2
cdr3_nt: TGTGCCAGCAAGACAGGGAGGAGCTATGGCTACACCTTC
cdr3_aa: CASKTGRSYGYTF

v_call: TRBV6-5
clone_size: -
d_call: -
j_call: TRBJ2-6
cdr3_nt: TGTGCCAGTAGGACTGGGGCCAACGTCCTGACTTTC
cdr3_aa: CASRTGANVLTF

v_call: TRBV11-2
clone_size: few
d_call: -
j_call: TRBJ1-2
cdr3_nt: TGTGCCAGCAGCTTAGGGAGGCAGAACTATGGCTACACCTTC
cdr3_aa: CASSLGRQNYGYTF

v_call: TRBV9
clone_size: -
d_call: TRBD1
j_call: TRBJ2-5
cdr3_nt: TGTGCCAGCAGCGGGGGGACAGGGGGAGAGACCCAGTACTTC
cdr3_aa: CASSGGTGGETQYF

v_call: TRBV5-6
clone_size: few
d_call: -
j_call: TRBJ2-7
cdr3_nt: TGTGCCAGCAGCTTGAATAGGGGTAAGCAGTACTTC
cdr3_aa: CASSLNRGKQYF